The 13 T cell receptor beta chains reported below all come from one sample, sequenced in a study of T cell repertoires in cytomegalovirus infection. TCRdb passed the reads through MiXCR, listing each CDR3 protein once. The sample lists a few hundred thousand distinct CDR3 sequences; 15% to 20% were seen once. The specimen was PBMCs. Receptors originate from a human donor in good health (CMV status not recorded). Some clones in this sample may be carry-over from other donors' samples.

This clonotype occurred many times. The chain recombines TRBV6-1 with TRBJ2-5, with D perhaps TRBD1 or TRBD2 (6 bases each). CDR3 length: 15 amino acids. V was pared by 6 bases and J by 7 bases, with 21 bases between. Germline lookup yields CDR1 MNHNS and CDR2 SASEGT. The CDR3 spells CASSSGDTKRGTQYF. The CDR3 DNA sequence: TGTGCCAGCAGCTCGGGGGACACGAAGAGGGGGACCCAGTACTTC.

This clonotype was seen at least ten times. The chain joins TRBV7-2 to TRBJ1-1, with 8 bases matching TRBD1. The CDR3 extends over 16 amino acids. The junction had 11 bases not matched to a gene; V was cut back by 7 bases and J by 1 base. Germline V gene data show CDR1 as SGHTA and CDR2 as FQGNSA. CDR3 in DNA: TGTGCCAGCACCCCCCAAGCCGGACAGGGGAACACTGAAGCTTTCTTT. Protein: CASTPQAGQGNTEAFF.

V gene TRBV20-1 combines with J gene TRBJ2-7; D perhaps matches TRBD1 (5 bases). The V and J ends lost 6 bases and 5 bases respectively, with 14 bases between them. Germline CDR1 is DFQATT and CDR2 is SNEGSKA (reference sequence). The CDR3 spans 12 residues. The CDR3 coding sequence is TGCAGTGCCGTCCCAGGGTTCGACGAGCAGTACTTC. Encoded protein: CSAVPGFDEQYF.

In this sample, this clonotype turned up many times. CDR3 amino acids: CASSRTGGSSGANVLTF. The CDR3 DNA is TGTGCCAGCAGCCGGACAGGGGGAAGCTCTGGGGCCAACGTCCTGACTTTC. The chain recombines TRBV7-2 with TRBJ2-6, with 10 bases aligning to TRBD1. This CDR3 is built from 17 residues. CDR1 and CDR2 from the germline V gene are SGHTA and FQGNSA. Trimming cost V 5 bases and J 0 bases; bases outside gene matches: 4.

This clonotype was seen ten or more times. The chain has TRBV6-6 and TRBJ2-1; D may be TRBD1 (5 bases). V was trimmed by 0 bases and J by 10 bases, leaving 13 bases between them. This CDR3 has 14 residues. Per the germline V gene, CDR1 is MNHNY and CDR2 is SVGAGI (reference sequence). CDR3 amino acids: CASSYSDRGREQFF. CDR3 in DNA: TGTGCCAGCAGTTACTCGGATAGGGGCAGGGAGCAGTTCTTC.

Worth noting for this clonotype: A much larger clone lies a single base off, so this may be a read error. J is TRBJ2-3 and V is TRBV7-2, with 9 bases matching TRBD2. CDR3 length equals 15 residues. The germline gives CDR1 SGHTA, CDR2 FQGNSA. DNA of the CDR3: TGTGCCAGCAGCCCCCGGGGGACTAGCACAGATACGCAGTGTTTT. It yields the protein CASSPRGTSTDTQCF.

This chain connects TRBV7-9 to TRBJ2-5; 7 bases map to TRBD2. The germline CDR1 and CDR2 sequences are SEHNR and FQNEAQ (reference sequence). CDR3 length: 16 residues. J gave up 1 base and V 5 bases, and 10 bases lay outside the gene matches. This chain's CDR3 is CASSPVGGGVQETQYF. In DNA form, the CDR3 reads TGTGCCAGCAGCCCTGTGGGCGGGGGAGTCCAAGAGACCCAGTACTTC.

This clonotype was seen ten or more times. This chain joins TRBV7-8 and TRBJ2-1, with D perhaps TRBD1 or TRBD2 (6 bases each). Between the trimmed V and J ends, which lost 1 base and 12 bases, there was a span of 13 bases. The length of the CDR3 is 13 residues. The germline V gene encodes CDR1 SGHVS and CDR2 FQNEAQ. CDR3: CASSLEGGTRQFF. In DNA, the CDR3 is TGTGCCAGCAGCTTAGAAGGCGGGACAAGGCAGTTCTTC.

In its sample, this clonotype was seen a few times. J is TRBJ2-5 and V is TRBV7-9; a weak D match, TRBD2 (7 bases). This CDR3 is built from 16 residues. V was trimmed by 1 base and J by 1 base, leaving 13 bases between them. Germline V gene data show CDR1 as SEHNR and CDR2 as FQNEAQ (reference sequence). This CDR3 reads CASSLGAGHIQETQYF. Written as DNA, the CDR3 is TGTGCCAGCAGCTTAGGAGCGGGACACATCCAAGAGACCCAGTACTTC.

In its sample, this clonotype was seen once. The chain employs TRBV19 and TRBJ2-4; 8 nucleotides agree with TRBD2. This CDR3 comprises 16 residues. With V trimmed by 1 base and J by 5 bases, 7 bases remained unmatched. Germline lookup yields CDR1 LNHDA and CDR2 SQIVND (reference sequence). CDR3 loop: CASSIGSSSGQNIQYF. The CDR3 DNA follows: TGTGCCAGTAGTATAGGCTCCTCTAGCGGGCAAAACATTCAGTACTTC.

There are many counts of this clonotype. The rearrangement uses TRBV4-1 and TRBJ2-2, with D unresolved. Trimming removed 1 base at V and 1 base at J, with 10 bases between. The CDR3 totals 16 residues. The V gene's germline CDR1 is MGHRA and CDR2 YSYEKL. The chain's CDR3 is CASSQAETRNTGELFF. CDR3 DNA sequence: TGCGCCAGCAGCCAAGCTGAGACGCGGAACACCGGGGAGCTGTTTTTT.

The table lists this clonotype with many counts. The chain has TRBV6-1 and TRBJ2-2; D not resolved. CDR3 size: 16 residues. From germline, CDR1 is MNHNS and CDR2 SASEGT. V was trimmed by 6 bases and J by 1 base, leaving 15 bases between them. The CDR3 coding sequence is TGTGCCAGCAGGGGCAACATTCCGGGGAACACCGGGGAGCTGTTTTTT. Residues: CASRGNIPGNTGELFF.

The V gene is TRBV20-1, the J gene TRBJ2-1; D possibly matches TRBD1 or TRBD2 (5 bases each). V was clipped by 5 bases and J by 7 bases, with 18 bases between them. Germline V gives CDR1 DFQATT, CDR2 SNEGSKA (reference sequence). This CDR3 comprises 14 residues. In nucleotides, the CDR3 is TGCAGTGCTTACCGGGACCCGACGGTAAATGAGCAGTTCTTC. Residues: CSAYRDPTVNEQFF.